A single sample is the source of the 10 T cell receptor beta chains below, sequenced in a study of glioma-infiltrating T cells after dendritic cell vaccination. Generated by immunoSEQ multiplex PCR, the TCRdb table keeps only in-frame clones and is missing some. The sample contains under 100,000 clones, around 85% of which appear only once. The source was blood, collected before dendritic cell vaccination. The source is a human donor with glioblastoma.

V and J are TRBV7-8 and TRBJ2-3, with 7 bases that match TRBD2. The CDR3 has 15 residues. Germline CDR1 is SGHVS and CDR2 is FQNEAQ. Germline trimming cut 1 base from V and 4 bases from J; bases unmatched to any gene: 5. The CDR3 DNA reads as TGTGCCAGCAGCTTAGTATCCCTAGCGGCAGATACGCAGTATTTT. Encoded protein: CASSLVSLAADTQYF.

The chain couples TRBV11-2 to TRBJ2-7; no reliable D call. CDR1 and CDR2 (germline): SGHAT, FQNNGV. V was clipped by 5 bases and J by 6 bases, with 8 bases between them. The CDR3 totals 11 residues. The CDR3: CASSPLSEQYF. CDR3 bases: TGTGCCAGCAGCCCCCTTTCCGAGCAGTACTTC.

The rearrangement uses TRBV5-6 and TRBJ2-2, with D uncertain. CDR1 SGHDT and CDR2 YYEEEE come from the germline V gene. The V end was cut by 4 bases, the J end by 0 bases, with 7 bases between. The CDR3 extends over 14 amino acids. The CDR3 coding sequence is TGTGCCAGCAGCAACCTAGCGAACACCGGGGAGCTGTTTTTT. It specifies CASSNLANTGELFF.

The chain is built from TRBV11-2 and TRBJ2-2; D is possibly TRBD2 (7 bases). The V end was cut by 5 bases, the J end by 1 base, with 17 bases between. CDR1 and CDR2 from the germline V gene are SGHAT and FQNNGV. The CDR3 extends over 17 amino acids. CDR3 amino acids: CASSPRGGARNTGELFF. The CDR3 DNA reads as TGTGCCAGCAGCCCTCGAGGGGGGGCGAGGAACACCGGGGAGCTGTTTTTT.

V and J are TRBV6-5 and TRBJ1-2; TRBD1 matches at 8 bases. This CDR3 has 16 residues. In germline, CDR1 is MNHEY, CDR2 SVGAGI. J was trimmed by 1 base and V by 2 bases; bases with no gene match: 6. The CDR3 loop is CASSYHGTGVNYGYTF. The CDR3 nucleotides read TGTGCCAGCAGTTACCATGGGACAGGCGTTAACTATGGCTACACCTTC.

The chain uses TRBV6-5 and TRBJ1-2; D may be TRBD1 (5 bases). V was pared by 11 bases and J by 7 bases, with 14 bases between. The CDR3 loop spans 11 amino acids. From germline, CDR1 is MNHEY and CDR2 SVGAGI. In nucleotides, the CDR3 is TGTGCCGCGGCGGGGCCCGGTGGCTACACCTTC. Its translation: CAAAGPGGYTF.

V and J are TRBV29-1 and TRBJ2-1; 8 bases align to TRBD1. With 1 base clipped from V and 0 bases from J, the junction kept 5 bases outside the gene matches. This CDR3 spans 16 amino acids. Germline-derived CDR1 and CDR2 are SQVTM and ANQGSEA. The CDR3 region has the DNA TGCAGCGTTGAAGTTGGGGACAGGTCCTCCTACAATGAGCAGTTCTTC. Amino acid sequence: CSVEVGDRSSYNEQFF.

The chain has TRBV6-6 and TRBJ1-3; 8 bases match TRBD1. The V and J ends lost 8 bases and 0 bases, in that order; junction bases with no gene match: 9. The CDR3 consists of 16 residues. CDR1 is MNHNY, CDR2 SVGAGI, per germline (reference sequence). Written as DNA, the CDR3 is TGTGCCAGCGGGCGGGACAGGCATTTCTCTGGAAACACCATATATTTT. It translates to CASGRDRHFSGNTIYF.

The rearrangement links TRBV2 to TRBJ2-3, with TRBD2 matching over 14 bases. V shed 10 bases and J 1 base; nucleotides not matched to a gene: 7. CDR3 length: 16 residues. Per the germline V gene, CDR1 is SNHLY and CDR2 is FYNNEI. The CDR3 protein is CATTSGGARRTDTQYF. The CDR3 coding sequence is TGTGCCACGACTAGCGGGGGGGCCCGTCGCACAGATACGCAGTATTTT.

The gene calls are TRBV6-5 and TRBJ2-7, with D possibly TRBD1 on 5 matching bases. This CDR3 spans 14 amino acids. Germline-derived CDR1 and CDR2 are MNHEY and SVGAGI. V lost 6 bases, J lost 0 bases, and 12 bases lay in between. Here the CDR3 reads CASRPPGNSYEQYF. The CDR3 nucleotides read TGTGCCAGCAGGCCTCCAGGGAACTCCTACGAGCAGTACTTC.